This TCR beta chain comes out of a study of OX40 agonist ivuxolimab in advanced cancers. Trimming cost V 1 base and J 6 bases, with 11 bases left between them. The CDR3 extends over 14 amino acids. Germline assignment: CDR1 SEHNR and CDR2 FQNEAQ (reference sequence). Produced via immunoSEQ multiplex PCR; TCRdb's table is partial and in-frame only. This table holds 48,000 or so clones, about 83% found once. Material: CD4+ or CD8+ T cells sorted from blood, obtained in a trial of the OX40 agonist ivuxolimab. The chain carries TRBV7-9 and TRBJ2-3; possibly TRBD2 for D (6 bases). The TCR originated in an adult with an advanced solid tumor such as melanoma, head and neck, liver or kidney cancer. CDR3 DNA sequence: TGTGCCAGCAGCTTAGGCGGGGAGGCGGATACGCAGTATTTT. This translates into CASSLGGEADTQYF.